This T cell receptor (beta chain) comes out of a study of vaccination and CD4 T cells after COVID-19. For the study at large: Every participant was given two doses of BNT162b2 or mRNA-1273 vaccine.

Sequencing of DNA taken from cultured CD4+ T cells relied on the Oncomine TCR Beta short-read assay. TCRdb analysed the PCR reads with MiXCR anew, one entry per CDR3 protein. Here the sample spans over 12,000 distinct CDR3 sequences, approximately 60% being singletons. V gave up 5 bases and J gave up 2 bases, with 13 bases separating them. Germline V gene data show CDR1 as LNHDA and CDR2 as SQIVND (reference sequence). This CDR3 region has 15 residues. This sample's treatment: approximately 11-day PBMC culture with coronavirus spike peptide pools or control peptides (ViraFEST assay). This clonotype was detected only a few times. Its antigen is not identified.

V and J are TRBV19 and TRBJ1-5, with a tentative D call TRBD1 (6 bases). This sequence originates from a human donor who had recovered from COVID-19. The sequenced sample was CD4+ T cells from blood, cultured in vitro. This CDR3 is CASSSQGRGNQPQHF. CDR3 nucleotide sequence: TGTGCCAGTAGTTCACAGGGTCGGGGCAATCAGCCCCAGCATTTT. Variable domain in full (rest from reference TRBV19 and TRBJ1-5): DGGITQSPKYLFRKEGQNVTLSCEQNLNHDAMYWYRQDPGQGLRLIYYSQIVNDFQKGDIAEGYSVSREKKESFPLTVTSAQKNPTAFYLCASSSQGRGNQPQHFGDGTRLSIL.